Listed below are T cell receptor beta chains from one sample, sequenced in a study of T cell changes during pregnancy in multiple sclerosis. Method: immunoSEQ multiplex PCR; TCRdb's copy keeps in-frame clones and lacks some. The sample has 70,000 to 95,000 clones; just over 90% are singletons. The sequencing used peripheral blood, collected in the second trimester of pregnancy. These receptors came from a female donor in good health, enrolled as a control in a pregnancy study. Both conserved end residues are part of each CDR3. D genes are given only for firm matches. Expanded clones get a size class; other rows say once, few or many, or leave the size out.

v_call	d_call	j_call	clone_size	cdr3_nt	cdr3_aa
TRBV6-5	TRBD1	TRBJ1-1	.	TGTGCCAGCAGCCTAACAGGGGTCACTGAAGCTTTCTTT	CASSLTGVTEAFF
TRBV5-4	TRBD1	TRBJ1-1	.	TGTGCCAGCAGCTCCCTTGACAGGGACACTGAAGCTTTCTTT	CASSSLDRDTEAFF
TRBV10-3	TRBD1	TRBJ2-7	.	TGTGCCATCAGTGCGGGGACAGGGGGCGCGTGGGAGCAGTACTTC	CAISAGTGGAWEQYF
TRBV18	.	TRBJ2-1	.	TGTGCCAGCTCACCGCGGGGCTACAATGAGCAGTTCTTC	CASSPRGYNEQFF
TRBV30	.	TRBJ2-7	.	TGTGCCTGGAGTGTGGACATTGGTGGGTACGAGCAGTACTTC	CAWSVDIGGYEQYF
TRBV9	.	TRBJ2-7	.	TGTGCCAGCTCCTCACGGGGGACCTCTGGGCCCTACGAGCAGTACTTC	CASSSRGTSGPYEQYF
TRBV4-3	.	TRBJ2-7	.	TGCGCCAGCAGCCAGTCCCCTACGAGCTCCTACGAGCAGTACTTC	CASSQSPTSSYEQYF
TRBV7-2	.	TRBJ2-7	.	TGTGCCAGCAGCTCCGGGACTGGATCCTACGAGCAGTACTTC	CASSSGTGSYEQYF
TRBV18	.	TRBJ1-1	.	TGTGCCAGCTCATCCATGAACACTGAAGCTTTCTTT	CASSSMNTEAFF
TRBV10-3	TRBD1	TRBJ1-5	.	TGTGCCATCGGTGACAGGGGAAATCAGCCCCAGCATTTT	CAIGDRGNQPQHF
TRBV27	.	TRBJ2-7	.	TGTGCCAGCAGTTTATCCGCTACTACCGAGCAGTACTTC	CASSLSATTEQYF
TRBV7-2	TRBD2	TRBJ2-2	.	TGTGCCAGCAGGTCCGTTTCCTGGGGGGGTACAGCCACCGGGGAGCTGTTTTTT	CASRSVSWGGTATGELFF
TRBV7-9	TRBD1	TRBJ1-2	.	TGTGCCAGCAGGCCACCGACAGGGGCAAACTATGGCTACACCTTC	CASRPPTGANYGYTF
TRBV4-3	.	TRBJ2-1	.	TGCGCCAGCAGCCAAGACCATCCCAGCTCCTACAATGAGCAGTTCTTC	CASSQDHPSSYNEQFF
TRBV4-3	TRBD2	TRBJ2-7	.	TGCGCCAGCAGCCAAGATCCCGCGGGGGGATCCTACGAGCAGTACTTC	CASSQDPAGGSYEQYF
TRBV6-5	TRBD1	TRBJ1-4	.	TGTGCCAGCAGGGGTACAGGGGCGACTAATGAAAAACTGTTTTTT	CASRGTGATNEKLFF
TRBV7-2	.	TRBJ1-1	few	TGTGCCAGCATGCTAGCGAGGGGGAACACTGAAGCTTTCTTT	CASMLARGNTEAFF
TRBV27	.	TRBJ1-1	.	TGTGCCAGCAGGCAGGGTTCTGAAGCTTTCTTT	CASRQGSEAFF
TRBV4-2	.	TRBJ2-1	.	TGTGCCAGCAGCCGAGGATCCAATGAGCAGTTCTTC	CASSRGSNEQFF
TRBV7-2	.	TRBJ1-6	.	TGTGCCAGCAGCTTAGTTACTGGGCCCCGGCCGCCTGAATTCCACTTT	CASSLVTGPRPPEFHF
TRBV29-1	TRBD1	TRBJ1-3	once	TGCAGCGTTGATAGGGACAGGGGTAACACCATATATTTT	CSVDRDRGNTIYF
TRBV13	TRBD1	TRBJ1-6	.	TGTGCCAGCAGCTTAGGGGGACAGGGAGATAATTCACCCCTCCACTTT	CASSLGGQGDNSPLHF
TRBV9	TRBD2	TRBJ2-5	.	TGTGCCAGCAGCGTAGGACTAGCGGGGGCCCAAGAGACCCAGTACTTC	CASSVGLAGAQETQYF
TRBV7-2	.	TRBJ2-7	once	TGTGCCAGCAGCCTGGGACAAATTTACGAGCAGTACTTC	CASSLGQIYEQYF
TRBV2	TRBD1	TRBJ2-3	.	TGTGCCAGCAGTAGCCGGGACAGGAACACAGATACGCAGTATTTT	CASSSRDRNTDTQYF
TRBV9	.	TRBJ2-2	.	TGTGCCAGCAGCCCCGGGGGTAGCGGGGAGCTGTTTTTT	CASSPGGSGELFF
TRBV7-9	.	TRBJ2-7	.	TGTGCCAGCAGCTTAGCGGCAGTCCTCTCCACCACAATCTACGAGCAGTACTTC	CASSLAAVLSTTIYEQYF
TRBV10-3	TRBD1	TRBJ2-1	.	TGTGCCATCAGTGGGGGACAGGGGGGCAATGAGCAGTTCTTC	CAISGGQGGNEQFF
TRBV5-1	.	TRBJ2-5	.	TGCGCCAGCAGCTCCGGACAGAGTCAAGAGACCCAGTACTTC	CASSSGQSQETQYF
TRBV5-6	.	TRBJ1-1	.	TGTGCCAGCACCGTCCAAGGGGGCACTGAAGCTTTCTTT	CASTVQGGTEAFF
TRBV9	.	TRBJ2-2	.	TGTGCCAGCAGCCCGCGGATCCAAGGCGGGGAGCTGTTTTTT	CASSPRIQGGELFF
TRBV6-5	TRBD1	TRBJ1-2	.	TGTGCCAGCAGTACACGGACAGGACGCGATGGCTACACCTTC	CASSTRTGRDGYTF
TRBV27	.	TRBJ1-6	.	TGTGCCAGCAGTTTAAGGGGATCAGGGCAGTCCAATTCACCCCTCCACTTT	CASSLRGSGQSNSPLHF
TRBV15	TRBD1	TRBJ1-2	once	TGTGCCACCAGATACTCGGACAGGGACGGGTATGGCTACACCTTC	CATRYSDRDGYGYTF